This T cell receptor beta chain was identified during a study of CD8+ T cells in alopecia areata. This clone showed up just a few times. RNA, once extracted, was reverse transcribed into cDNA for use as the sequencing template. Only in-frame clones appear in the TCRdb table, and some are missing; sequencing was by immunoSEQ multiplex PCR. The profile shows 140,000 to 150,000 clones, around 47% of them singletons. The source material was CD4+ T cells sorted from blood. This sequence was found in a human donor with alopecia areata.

CDR3 residues: CSVSRGDTEAFF. The CDR3 bases are TGCAGCGTGTCCAGGGGCGACACTGAAGCTTTCTTT. V and J are TRBV29-1 and TRBJ1-1; tentative D call: TRBD1 (6 bases). Between the trimmed V and J ends, which lost 6 bases and 3 bases, there was a span of 11 bases. Germline V lookup: CDR1 SQVTM, CDR2 ANQGSEA. There are 12 residues in the CDR3.